This TCR beta chain was observed in a study of T cells in Graves' hyperthyroidism and ophthalmopathy. Looking at the study overall: Upon initial diagnosis and before any treatment, peripheral blood was collected. Whole-study results and caveats: The model predicted ophthalmopathy a median approximately 6 months before onset.

Germline CDR1 is SGHVS and CDR2 is FQNEAQ. The CDR3 is 15 amino acids. V shed 4 bases and J shed 1 base, with 11 bases lying between them. This clonotype came up many times. The antigen is not known. Amplified regions were TCR beta CDR3 sequences from RNA transcripts. The TCR CDR3 first-round RT-PCR relied on the HTBI primer set. TCRdb reanalysed the multiplex PCR reads using MiXCR and keeps one entry per CDR3 protein. This sample yields some 250,000 distinct CDR3 sequences, of which approximately 14% are seen a single time; 13% belongs to the top ten. The source of this sequence is a woman in her 40s with Graves' hyperthyroidism that later progressed to Graves' ophthalmopathy. The rearrangement joins TRBV7-8 to TRBJ2-1, with D perhaps TRBD2 (5 bases). Sequenced sample: blood. The CDR3 protein is CASSSPGWSYNEQFF. The CDR3 DNA sequence: TGTGCCAGCAGCTCCCCGGGATGGTCCTACAATGAGCAGTTCTTC.